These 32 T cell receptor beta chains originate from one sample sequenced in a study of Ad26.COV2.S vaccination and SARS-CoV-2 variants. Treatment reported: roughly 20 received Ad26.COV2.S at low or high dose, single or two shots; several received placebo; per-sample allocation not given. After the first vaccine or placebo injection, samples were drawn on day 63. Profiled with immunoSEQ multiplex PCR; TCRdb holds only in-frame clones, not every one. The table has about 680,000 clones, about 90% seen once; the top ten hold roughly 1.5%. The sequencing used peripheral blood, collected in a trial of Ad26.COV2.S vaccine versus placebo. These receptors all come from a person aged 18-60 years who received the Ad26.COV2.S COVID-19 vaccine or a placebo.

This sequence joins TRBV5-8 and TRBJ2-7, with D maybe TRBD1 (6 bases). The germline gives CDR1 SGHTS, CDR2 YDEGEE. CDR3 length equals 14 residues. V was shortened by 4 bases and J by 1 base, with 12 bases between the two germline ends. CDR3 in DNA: TGTGCCAGCAGCCCCCGGGACACTTCCTACGAGCAGTACTTC. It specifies CASSPRDTSYEQYF.

The CDR3 spells CASSPFTLRQTDTQYF. DNA for the CDR3: TGTGCCAGCTCACCATTTACACTGAGGCAAACAGATACGCAGTATTTT. The gene calls are TRBV18 and TRBJ2-3; D is uncertain. This CDR3 contains 16 residues. V was pared by 2 bases and J by 3 bases, with 15 bases between. In germline, CDR1 is KGHSH, CDR2 LQKENI.

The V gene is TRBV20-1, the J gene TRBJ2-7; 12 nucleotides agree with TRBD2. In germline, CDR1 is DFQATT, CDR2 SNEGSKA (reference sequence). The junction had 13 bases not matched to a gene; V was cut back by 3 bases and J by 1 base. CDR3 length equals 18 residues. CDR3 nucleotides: TGCAGTGCTAGTCTGGACGGCTCCCTAGCGGGGGGGTCCTACGAGCAGTACTTC. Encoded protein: CSASLDGSLAGGSYEQYF.

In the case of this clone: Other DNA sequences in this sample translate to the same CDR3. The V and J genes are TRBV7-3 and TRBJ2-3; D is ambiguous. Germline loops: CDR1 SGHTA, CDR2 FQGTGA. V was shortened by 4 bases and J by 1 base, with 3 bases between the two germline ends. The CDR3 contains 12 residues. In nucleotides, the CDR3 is TGTGCCAGCAGCTCGGGCACAGATACGCAGTATTTT. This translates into CASSSGTDTQYF.

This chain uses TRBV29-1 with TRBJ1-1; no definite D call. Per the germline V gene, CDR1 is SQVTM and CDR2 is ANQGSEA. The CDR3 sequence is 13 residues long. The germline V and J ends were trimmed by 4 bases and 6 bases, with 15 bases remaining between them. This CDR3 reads CSVVPWGIAEAFF. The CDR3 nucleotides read TGCAGCGTTGTACCTTGGGGTATCGCTGAAGCTTTCTTT.

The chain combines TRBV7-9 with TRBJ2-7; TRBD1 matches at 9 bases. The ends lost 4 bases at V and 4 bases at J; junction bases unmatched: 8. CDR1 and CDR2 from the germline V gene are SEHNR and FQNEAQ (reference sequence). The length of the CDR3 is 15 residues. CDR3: CASSSYRGPDYEQYF. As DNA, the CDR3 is TGTGCCAGCAGCTCCTACAGGGGGCCCGATTACGAGCAGTACTTC.

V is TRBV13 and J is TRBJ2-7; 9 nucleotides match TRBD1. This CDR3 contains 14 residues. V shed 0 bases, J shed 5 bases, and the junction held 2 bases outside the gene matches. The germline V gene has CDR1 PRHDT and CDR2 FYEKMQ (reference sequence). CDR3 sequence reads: CASSLGGQGNEQYF. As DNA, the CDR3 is TGTGCCAGCAGCTTAGGGGGACAGGGAAACGAGCAGTACTTC.

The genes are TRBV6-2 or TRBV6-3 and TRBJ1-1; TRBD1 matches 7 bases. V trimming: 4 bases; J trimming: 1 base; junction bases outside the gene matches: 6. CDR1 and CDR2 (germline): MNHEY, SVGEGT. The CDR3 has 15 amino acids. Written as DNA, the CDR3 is TGTGCCAGCAGTTCCAGGACAGGCGCGAACACTGAAGCTTTCTTT. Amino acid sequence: CASSSRTGANTEAFF.

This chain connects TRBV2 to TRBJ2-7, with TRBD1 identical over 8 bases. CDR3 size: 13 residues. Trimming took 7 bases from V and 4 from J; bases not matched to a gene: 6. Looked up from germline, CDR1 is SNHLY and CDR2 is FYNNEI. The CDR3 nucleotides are TGTGCCAGCACCAGGACAGGGATGTACGAGCAGTACTTC. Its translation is CASTRTGMYEQYF.

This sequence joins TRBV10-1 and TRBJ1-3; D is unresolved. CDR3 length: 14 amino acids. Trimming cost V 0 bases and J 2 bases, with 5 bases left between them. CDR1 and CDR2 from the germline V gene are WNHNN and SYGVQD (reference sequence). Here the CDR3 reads CASSESGAGNTIYF. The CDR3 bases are TGCGCCAGCAGTGAGTCCGGGGCTGGAAACACCATATATTTT.

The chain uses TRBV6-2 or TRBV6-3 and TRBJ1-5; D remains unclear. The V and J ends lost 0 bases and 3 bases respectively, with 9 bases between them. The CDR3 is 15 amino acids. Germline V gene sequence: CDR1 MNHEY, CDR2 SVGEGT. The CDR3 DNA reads TGTGCCAGCAGTTACTCGGCCGGGTCCAATCAGCCCCAGCATTTT. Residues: CASSYSAGSNQPQHF.

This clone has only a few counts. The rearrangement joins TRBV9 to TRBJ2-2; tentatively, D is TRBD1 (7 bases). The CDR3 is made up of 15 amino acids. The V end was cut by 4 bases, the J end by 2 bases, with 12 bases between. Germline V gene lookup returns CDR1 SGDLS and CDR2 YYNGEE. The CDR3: CASSPGDRNTGELFF. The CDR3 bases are TGTGCCAGCAGCCCGGGGGACAGAAACACCGGGGAGCTGTTTTTT.

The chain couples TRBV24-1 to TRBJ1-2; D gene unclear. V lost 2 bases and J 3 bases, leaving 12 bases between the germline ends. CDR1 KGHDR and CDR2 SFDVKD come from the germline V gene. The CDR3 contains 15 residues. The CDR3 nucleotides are TGTGCCACCAGTGATTCCCCCTCCGGCTACTATGGCTACACCTTC. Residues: CATSDSPSGYYGYTF.

In DNA form, the CDR3 reads TGCAGCGTTGAACGGGACAGGGGGGAGACCCAGTACTTC. This encodes CSVERDRGETQYF. This chain connects TRBV29-1 to TRBJ2-5, with 11 bases lining up with TRBD1. CDR1 SQVTM and CDR2 ANQGSEA come from the germline V gene. With 2 bases clipped from V and 5 bases from J, the junction kept 1 base outside the gene matches. The length of the CDR3 is 13 residues.

The DNA of the CDR3 is TGTGCCAGCAGTTACTCCGGGGGGGCTGAGCAGTTCTTC. The encoded protein is CASSYSGGAEQFF. This chain joins TRBV6-5 and TRBJ2-1; 8 bases align to TRBD2. CDR3 length: 13 residues. The trim removed 0 bases at V and 9 bases at J, leaving 1 base unmatched. Germline CDR1 and CDR2: MNHEY and SVGAGI.

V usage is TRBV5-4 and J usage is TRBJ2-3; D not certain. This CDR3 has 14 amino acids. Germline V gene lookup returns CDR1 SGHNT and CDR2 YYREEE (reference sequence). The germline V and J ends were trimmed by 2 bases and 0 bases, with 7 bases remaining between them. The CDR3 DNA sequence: TGTGCCAGCAGCTTCGGTGCTAGCACAGATACGCAGTATTTT. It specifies CASSFGASTDTQYF.

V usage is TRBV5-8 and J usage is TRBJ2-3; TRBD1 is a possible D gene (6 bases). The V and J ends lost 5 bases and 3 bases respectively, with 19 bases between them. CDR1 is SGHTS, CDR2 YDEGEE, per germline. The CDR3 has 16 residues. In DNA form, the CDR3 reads TGTGCCAGCAGTCTCCCCCGGCAGGGGTCGACAGATACGCAGTATTTT. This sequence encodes CASSLPRQGSTDTQYF.

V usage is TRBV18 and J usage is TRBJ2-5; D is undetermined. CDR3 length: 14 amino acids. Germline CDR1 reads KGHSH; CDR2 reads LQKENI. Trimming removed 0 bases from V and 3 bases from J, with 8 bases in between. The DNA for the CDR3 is TGTGCCAGCTCACCACCGTCAACTGAAGAGACCCAGTACTTC. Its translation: CASSPPSTEETQYF.

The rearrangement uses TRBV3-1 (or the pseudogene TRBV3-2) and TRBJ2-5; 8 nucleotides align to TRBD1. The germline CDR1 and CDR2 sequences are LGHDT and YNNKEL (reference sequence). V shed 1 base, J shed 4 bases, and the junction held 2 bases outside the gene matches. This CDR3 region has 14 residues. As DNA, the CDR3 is TGTGCCAGCAGCCAAGCAGGGGGCGCAGAGACCCAGTACTTC. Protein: CASSQAGGAETQYF.

CDR3 sequence: CASSAGQGTEAFF. CDR3 DNA sequence: TGTGCCAGTAGTGCCGGACAGGGAACTGAAGCTTTCTTT. The chain has TRBV19 and TRBJ1-1, with 8 bases that match TRBD1. The CDR3 is made up of 13 amino acids. V lost 5 bases and J lost 5; bases outside the gene matches: 4. Germline-derived CDR1 and CDR2 are LNHDA and SQIVND (reference sequence).

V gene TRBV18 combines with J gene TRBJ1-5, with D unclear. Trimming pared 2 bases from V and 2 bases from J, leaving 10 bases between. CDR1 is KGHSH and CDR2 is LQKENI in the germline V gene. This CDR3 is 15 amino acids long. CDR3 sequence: CASSPFGVGNQPQHF. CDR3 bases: TGTGCCAGCTCACCATTCGGGGTAGGCAATCAGCCCCAGCATTTT.

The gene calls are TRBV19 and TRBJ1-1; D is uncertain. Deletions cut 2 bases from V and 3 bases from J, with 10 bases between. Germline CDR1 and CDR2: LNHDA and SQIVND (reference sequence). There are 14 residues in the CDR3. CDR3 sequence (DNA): TGTGCCAGTAGTATACGGCGATCGGACACTGAAGCTTTCTTT. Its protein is CASSIRRSDTEAFF.

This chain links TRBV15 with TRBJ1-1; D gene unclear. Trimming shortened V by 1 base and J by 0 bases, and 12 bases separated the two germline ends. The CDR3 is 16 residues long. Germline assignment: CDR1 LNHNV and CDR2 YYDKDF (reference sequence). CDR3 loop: CATSRGKGTMNTEAFF. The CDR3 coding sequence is TGTGCCACCAGCAGAGGGAAGGGAACAATGAACACTGAAGCTTTCTTT.

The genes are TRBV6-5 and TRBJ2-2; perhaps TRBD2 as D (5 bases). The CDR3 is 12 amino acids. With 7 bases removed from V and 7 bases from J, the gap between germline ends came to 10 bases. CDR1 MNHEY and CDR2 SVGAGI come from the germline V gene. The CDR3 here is CASIPRGGELFF. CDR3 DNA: TGTGCCAGCATTCCCCGGGGCGGGGAGCTGTTTTTT.

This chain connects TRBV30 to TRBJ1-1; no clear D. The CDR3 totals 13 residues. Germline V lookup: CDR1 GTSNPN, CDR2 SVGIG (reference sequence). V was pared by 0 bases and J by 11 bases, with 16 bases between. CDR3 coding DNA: TGTGCCTGGAGTGTACGGGCCAGCGGGAACGCTTTCTTT. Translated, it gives CAWSVRASGNAFF.

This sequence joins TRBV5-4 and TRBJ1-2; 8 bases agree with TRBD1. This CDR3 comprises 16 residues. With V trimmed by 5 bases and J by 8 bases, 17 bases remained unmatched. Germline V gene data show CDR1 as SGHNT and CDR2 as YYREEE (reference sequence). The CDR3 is CASRLPGLQGVQGYTF. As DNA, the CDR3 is TGTGCCAGCAGGCTCCCTGGACTACAGGGGGTTCAGGGCTACACCTTC.

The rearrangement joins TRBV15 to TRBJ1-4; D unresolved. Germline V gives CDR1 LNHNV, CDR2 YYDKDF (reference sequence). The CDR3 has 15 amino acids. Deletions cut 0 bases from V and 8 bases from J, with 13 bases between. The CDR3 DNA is TGTGCCACCAGCAGAGATAGGAGGGAAAGGGAAAAACTGTTTTTT. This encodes CATSRDRREREKLFF. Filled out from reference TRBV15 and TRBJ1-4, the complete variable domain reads DAMVIQNPRYQVTQFGKPVTLSCSQTLNHNVMYWYQQKSSQAPKLLFHYYDKDFNNEADTPDNFQSRRPNTSFCFLDIRSPGLGDTAMYLCATSRDRREREKLFFGSGTQLSVL.

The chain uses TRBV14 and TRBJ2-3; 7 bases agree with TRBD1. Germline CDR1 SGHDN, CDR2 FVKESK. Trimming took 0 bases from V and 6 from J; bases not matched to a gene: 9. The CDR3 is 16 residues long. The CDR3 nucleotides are TGTGCCAGCAGCCAAGATCGGTCTTTCAGGGGGGATACGCAGTATTTT. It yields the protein CASSQDRSFRGDTQYF. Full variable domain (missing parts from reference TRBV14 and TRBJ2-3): EAGVTQFPSHSVIEKGQTVTLRCDPISGHDNLYWYRRVMGKEIKFLLHFVKESKQDESGMPNNRFLAERTGGTYSTLKVQPAELEDSGVYFCASSQDRSFRGDTQYFGPGTRLTVL.

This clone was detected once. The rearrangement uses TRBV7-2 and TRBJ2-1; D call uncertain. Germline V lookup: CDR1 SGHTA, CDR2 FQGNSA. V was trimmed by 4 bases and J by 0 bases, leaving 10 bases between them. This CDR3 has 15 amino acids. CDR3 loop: CASSSQESSYNEQFF. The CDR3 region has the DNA TGTGCCAGCAGCTCGCAGGAGAGCTCCTACAATGAGCAGTTCTTC.

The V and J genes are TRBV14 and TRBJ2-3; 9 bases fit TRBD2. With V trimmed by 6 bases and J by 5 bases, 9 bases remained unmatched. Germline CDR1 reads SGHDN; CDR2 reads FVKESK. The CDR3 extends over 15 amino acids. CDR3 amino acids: CASSFSGSMRDTQYF. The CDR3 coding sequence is TGTGCCAGCAGTTTTAGCGGGAGCATGAGAGATACGCAGTATTTT.

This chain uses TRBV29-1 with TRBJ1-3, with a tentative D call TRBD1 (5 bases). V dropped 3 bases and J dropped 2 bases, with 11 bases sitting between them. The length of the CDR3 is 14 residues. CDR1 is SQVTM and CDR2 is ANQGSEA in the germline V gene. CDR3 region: CSVDAGLTGNTIYF. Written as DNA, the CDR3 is TGCAGCGTTGATGCGGGGCTTACTGGAAACACCATATATTTT.

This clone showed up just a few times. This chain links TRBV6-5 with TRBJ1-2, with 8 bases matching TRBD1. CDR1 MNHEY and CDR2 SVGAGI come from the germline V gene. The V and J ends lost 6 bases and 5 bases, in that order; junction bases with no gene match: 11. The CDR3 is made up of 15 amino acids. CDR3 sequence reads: CASSPNDRGKYGYTF. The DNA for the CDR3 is TGTGCCAGCAGCCCGAACGACAGGGGAAAGTATGGCTACACCTTC.